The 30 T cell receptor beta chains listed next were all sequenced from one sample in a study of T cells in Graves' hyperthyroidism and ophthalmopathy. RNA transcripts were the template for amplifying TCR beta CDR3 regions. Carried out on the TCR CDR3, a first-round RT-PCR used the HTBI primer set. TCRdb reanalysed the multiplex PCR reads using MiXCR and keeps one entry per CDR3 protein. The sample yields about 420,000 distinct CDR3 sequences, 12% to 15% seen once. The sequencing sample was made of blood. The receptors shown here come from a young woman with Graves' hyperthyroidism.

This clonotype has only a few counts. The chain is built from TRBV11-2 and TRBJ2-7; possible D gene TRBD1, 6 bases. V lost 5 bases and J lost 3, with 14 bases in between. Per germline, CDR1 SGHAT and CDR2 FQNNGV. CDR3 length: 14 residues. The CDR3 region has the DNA TGTGCCAGCAGCACCACAGGGAAAGGCTACGAGCAGTACTTC. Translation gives CASSTTGKGYEQYF.

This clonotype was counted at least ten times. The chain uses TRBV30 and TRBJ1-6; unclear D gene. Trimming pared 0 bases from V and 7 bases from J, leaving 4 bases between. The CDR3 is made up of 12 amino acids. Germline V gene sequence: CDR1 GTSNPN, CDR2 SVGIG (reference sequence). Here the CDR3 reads CAWSVTNSPLHF. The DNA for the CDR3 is TGTGCCTGGAGTGTCACGAATTCACCCCTCCACTTT.

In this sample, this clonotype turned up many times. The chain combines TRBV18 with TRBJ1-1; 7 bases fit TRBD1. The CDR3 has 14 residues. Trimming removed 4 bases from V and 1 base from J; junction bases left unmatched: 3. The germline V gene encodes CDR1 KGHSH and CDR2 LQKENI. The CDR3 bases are TGTGCCAGCTCACTACAGGGGTGGAACACTGAAGCTTTCTTT. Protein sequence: CASSLQGWNTEAFF.

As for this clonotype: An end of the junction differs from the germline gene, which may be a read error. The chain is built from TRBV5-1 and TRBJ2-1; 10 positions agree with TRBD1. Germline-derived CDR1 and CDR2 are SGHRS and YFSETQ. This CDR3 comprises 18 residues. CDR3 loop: CASSSTPGQGYAYNEQSF. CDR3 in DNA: TGCGCCAGCAGCTCAACTCCGGGACAGGGGTACGCCTACAATGAGCAGTCCTTC.

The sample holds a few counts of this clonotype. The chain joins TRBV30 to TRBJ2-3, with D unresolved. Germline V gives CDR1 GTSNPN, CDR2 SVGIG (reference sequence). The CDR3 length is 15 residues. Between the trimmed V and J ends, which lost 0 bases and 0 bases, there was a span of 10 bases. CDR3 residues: CAWSVRGRSTDTQYF. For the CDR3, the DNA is TGTGCCTGGAGTGTACGCGGCCGGAGCACAGATACGCAGTATTTT.

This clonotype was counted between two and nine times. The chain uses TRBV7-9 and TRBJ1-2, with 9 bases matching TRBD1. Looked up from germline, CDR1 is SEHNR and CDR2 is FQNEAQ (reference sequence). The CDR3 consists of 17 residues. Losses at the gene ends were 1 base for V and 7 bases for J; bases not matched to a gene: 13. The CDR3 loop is CASSLGAVDRGKSGYTF. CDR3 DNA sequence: TGTGCCAGCAGCTTAGGTGCAGTCGACAGGGGGAAGTCTGGCTACACCTTC.

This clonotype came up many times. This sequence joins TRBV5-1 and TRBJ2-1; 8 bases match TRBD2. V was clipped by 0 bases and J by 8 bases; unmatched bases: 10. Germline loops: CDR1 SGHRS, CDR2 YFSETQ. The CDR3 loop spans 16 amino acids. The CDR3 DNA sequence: TGCGCCAGCAGCTTGGCGGCGGGGGGCGAACTCCATGAGCAGTTCTTC. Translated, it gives CASSLAAGGELHEQFF.

DNA for the CDR3: TGTGCCATCTTACGAGAAGGACAGCCGGGGAAATACGAGCAGTACTTC. Translating it yields CAILREGQPGKYEQYF. The gene calls are TRBV10-3 and TRBJ2-7; D possibly corresponds to TRBD1 (6 bases). Germline V gene data show CDR1 as ENHRY and CDR2 as SYGVKD. The germline V and J ends were trimmed by 8 bases and 4 bases, with 24 bases remaining between them. This CDR3 is 16 amino acids long.

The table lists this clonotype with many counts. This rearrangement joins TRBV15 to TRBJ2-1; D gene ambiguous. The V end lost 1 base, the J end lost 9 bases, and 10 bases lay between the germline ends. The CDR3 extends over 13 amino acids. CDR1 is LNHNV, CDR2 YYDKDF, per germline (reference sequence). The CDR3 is CATSRARLIEQFF. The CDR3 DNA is TGTGCCACCAGCAGAGCCCGACTTATTGAGCAGTTCTTC.

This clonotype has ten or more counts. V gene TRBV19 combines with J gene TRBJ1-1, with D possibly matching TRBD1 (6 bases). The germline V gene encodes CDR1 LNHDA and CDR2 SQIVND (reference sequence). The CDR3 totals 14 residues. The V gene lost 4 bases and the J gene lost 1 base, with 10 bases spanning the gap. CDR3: CASSNWGANTEAFF. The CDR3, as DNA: TGTGCCAGTAGTAACTGGGGGGCGAACACTGAAGCTTTCTTT.

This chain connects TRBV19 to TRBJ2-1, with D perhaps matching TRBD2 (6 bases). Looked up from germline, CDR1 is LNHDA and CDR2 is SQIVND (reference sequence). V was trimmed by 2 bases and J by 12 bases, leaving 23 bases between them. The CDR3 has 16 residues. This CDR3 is CASSIISTRSLSGQFF. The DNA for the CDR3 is TGTGCCAGTAGTATAATATCGACTAGGAGTCTCTCTGGGCAGTTCTTC.

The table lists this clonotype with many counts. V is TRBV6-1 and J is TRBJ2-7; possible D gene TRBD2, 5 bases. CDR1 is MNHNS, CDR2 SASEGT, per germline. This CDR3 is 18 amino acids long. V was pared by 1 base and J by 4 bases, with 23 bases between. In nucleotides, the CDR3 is TGTGCCAGCAGTGAAGAGGCCAGCGGCCTAGTCCGGAGATACGAGCAGTACTTC. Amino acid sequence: CASSEEASGLVRRYEQYF.

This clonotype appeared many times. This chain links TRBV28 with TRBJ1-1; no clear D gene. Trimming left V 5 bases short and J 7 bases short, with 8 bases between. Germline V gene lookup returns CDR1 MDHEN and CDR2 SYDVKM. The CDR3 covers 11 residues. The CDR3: CASSGRSEAFF. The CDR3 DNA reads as TGTGCCAGCAGTGGACGGAGTGAAGCTTTCTTT.

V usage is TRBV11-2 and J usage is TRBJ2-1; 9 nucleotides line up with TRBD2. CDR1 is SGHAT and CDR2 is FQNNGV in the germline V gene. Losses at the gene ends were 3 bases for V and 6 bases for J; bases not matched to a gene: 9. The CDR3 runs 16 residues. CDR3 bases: TGTGCCAGCAGCTTCATCCAGCGGGAGGTGGGCAATGAGCAGTTCTTC. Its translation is CASSFIQREVGNEQFF.

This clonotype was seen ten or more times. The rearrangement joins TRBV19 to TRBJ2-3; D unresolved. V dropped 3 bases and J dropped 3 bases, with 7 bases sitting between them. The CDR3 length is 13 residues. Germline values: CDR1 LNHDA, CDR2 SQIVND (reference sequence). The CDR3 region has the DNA TGTGCCAGTAGTATGCTCGGGACAGATACGCAGTATTTT. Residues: CASSMLGTDTQYF.

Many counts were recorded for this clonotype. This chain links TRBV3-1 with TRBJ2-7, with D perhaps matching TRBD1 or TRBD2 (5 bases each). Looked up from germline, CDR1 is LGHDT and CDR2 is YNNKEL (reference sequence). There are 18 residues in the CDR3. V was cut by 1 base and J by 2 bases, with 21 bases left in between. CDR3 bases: TGTGCCAGCAGCCAAGCCCGAAGCTGGGACCGAGCAGCCTACGAGCAGTACTTC. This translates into CASSQARSWDRAAYEQYF.

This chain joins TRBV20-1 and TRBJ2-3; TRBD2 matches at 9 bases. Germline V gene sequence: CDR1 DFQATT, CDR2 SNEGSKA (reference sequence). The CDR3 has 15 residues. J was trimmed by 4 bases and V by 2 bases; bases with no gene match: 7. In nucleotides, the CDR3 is TGCAGTGCTAGACCTATAACTAGCGGGCCAGATACGCAGTATTTT. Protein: CSARPITSGPDTQYF.

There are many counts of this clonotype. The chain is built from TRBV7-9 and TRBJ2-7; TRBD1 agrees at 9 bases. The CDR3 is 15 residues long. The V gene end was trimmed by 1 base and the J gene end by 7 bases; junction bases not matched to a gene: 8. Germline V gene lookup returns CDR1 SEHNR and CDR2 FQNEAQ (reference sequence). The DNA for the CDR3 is TGTGCCAGCAGCTTAGTGCTACAGGGGGCCCTTGAGCAGTACTTC. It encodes CASSLVLQGALEQYF.

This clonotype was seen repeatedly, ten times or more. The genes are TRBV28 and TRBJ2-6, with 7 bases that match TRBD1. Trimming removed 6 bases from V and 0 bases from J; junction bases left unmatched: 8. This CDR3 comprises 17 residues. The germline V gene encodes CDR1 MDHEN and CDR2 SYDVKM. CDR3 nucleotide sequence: TGTGCCAGCAGCCCCAGGGGGTCACACTCTGGGGCCAACGTCCTGACTTTC. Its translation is CASSPRGSHSGANVLTF.

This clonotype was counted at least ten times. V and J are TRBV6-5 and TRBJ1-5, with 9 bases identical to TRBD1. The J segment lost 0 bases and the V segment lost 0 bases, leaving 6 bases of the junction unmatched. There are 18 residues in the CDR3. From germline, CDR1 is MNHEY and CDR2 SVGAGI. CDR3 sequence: CASSYSNRGQYSNQPQHF. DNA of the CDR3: TGTGCCAGCAGTTACTCGAACAGGGGGCAATATAGCAATCAGCCCCAGCATTTT.

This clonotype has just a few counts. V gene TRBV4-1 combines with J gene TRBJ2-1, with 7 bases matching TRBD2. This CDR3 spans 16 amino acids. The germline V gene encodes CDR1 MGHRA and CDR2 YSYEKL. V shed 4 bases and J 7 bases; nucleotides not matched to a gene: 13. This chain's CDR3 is CASSRPSGTGVNEQFF. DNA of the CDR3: TGCGCCAGCAGCCGGCCGAGCGGGACTGGTGTGAATGAGCAGTTCTTC.

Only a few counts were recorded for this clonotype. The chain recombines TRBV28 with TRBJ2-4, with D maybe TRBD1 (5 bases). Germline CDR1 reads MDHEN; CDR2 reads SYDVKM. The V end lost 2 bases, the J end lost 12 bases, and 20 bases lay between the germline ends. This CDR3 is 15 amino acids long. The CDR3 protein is CASSLGPGQGSGQYF. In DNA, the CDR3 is TGTGCCAGCAGTTTAGGGCCTGGACAAGGCTCCGGTCAGTACTTC.

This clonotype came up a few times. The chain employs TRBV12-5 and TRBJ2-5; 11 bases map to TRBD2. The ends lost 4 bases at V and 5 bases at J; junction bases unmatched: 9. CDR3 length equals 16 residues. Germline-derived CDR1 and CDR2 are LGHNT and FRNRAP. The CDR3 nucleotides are TGTGCTAGTGGTTCCCTAAAACTAGCGGGAGCGGAGACCCAGTACTTC. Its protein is CASGSLKLAGAETQYF.

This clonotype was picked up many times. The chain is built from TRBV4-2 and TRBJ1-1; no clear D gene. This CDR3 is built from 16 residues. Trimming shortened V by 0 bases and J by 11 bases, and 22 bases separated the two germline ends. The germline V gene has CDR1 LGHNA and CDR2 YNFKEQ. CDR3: CASSQETGTELGRAFF. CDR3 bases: TGTGCCAGCAGCCAAGAGACTGGAACAGAGCTAGGACGGGCTTTCTTT.

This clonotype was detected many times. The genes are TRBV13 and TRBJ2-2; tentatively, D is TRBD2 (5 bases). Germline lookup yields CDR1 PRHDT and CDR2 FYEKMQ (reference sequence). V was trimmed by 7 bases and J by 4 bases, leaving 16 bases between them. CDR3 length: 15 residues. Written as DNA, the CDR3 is TGTGCCAGCACCCGCCGCGGGCCTAGCACCGGGGAGCTGTTTTTT. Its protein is CASTRRGPSTGELFF.

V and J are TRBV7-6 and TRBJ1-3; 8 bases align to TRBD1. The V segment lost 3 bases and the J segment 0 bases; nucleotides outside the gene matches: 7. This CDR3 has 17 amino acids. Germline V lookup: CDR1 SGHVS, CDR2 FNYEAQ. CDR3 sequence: CASSFPRTGTSGNTIYF. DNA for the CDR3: TGTGCCAGCAGCTTCCCCCGGACAGGGACCTCTGGAAACACCATATATTTT.

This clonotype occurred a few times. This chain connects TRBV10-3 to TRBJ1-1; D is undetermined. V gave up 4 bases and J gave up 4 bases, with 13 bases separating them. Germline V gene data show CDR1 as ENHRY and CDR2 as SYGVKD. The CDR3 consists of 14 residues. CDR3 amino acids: CAISAHGSSTEAFF. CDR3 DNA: TGTGCCATCAGTGCCCACGGATCCTCCACTGAAGCTTTCTTT.

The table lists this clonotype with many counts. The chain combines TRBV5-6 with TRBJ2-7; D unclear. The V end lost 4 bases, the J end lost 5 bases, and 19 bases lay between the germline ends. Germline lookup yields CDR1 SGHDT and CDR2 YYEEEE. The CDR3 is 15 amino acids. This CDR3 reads CASSPTDSPLHEQYF. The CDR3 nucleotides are TGTGCCAGCAGCCCAACCGACTCCCCGCTCCACGAGCAGTACTTC.

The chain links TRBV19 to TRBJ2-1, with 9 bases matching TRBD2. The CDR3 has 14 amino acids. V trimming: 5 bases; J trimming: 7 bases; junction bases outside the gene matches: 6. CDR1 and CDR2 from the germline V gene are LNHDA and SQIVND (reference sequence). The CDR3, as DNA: TGTGCCAGTAGTGTCTCGACTAGCGGAAATGAGCAGTTCTTC. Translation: CASSVSTSGNEQFF.

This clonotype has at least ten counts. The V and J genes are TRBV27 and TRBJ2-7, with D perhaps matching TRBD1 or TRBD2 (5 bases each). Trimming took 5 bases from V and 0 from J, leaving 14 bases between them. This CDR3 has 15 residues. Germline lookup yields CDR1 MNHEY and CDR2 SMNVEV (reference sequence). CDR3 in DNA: TGTGCCAGCAGTGCCGTGGGGGTTAGCTCCTACGAGCAGTACTTC. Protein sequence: CASSAVGVSSYEQYF.